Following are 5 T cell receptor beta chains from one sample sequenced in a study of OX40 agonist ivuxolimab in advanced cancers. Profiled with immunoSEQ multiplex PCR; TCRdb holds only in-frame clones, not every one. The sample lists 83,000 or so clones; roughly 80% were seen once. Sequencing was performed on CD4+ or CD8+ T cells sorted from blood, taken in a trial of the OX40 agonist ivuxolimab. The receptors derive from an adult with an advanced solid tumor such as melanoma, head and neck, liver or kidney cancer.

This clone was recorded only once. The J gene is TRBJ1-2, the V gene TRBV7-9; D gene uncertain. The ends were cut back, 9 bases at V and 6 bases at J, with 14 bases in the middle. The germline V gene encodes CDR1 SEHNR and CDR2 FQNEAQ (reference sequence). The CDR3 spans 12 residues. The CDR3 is CASTQDGDGYTF. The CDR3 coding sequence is TGTGCCAGTACCCAGGACGGAGATGGCTACACCTTC.

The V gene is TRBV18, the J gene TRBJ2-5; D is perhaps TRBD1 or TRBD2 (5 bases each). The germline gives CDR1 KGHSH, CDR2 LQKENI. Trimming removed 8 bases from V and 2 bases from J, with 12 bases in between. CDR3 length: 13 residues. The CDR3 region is CASHPGQQETQYF. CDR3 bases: TGTGCCAGCCACCCGGGGCAGCAAGAGACCCAGTACTTC.

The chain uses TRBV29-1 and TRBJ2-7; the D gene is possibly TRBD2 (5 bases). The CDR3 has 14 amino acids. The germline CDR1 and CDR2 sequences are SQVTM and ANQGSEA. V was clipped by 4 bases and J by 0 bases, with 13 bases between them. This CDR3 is CSVAGGRSSYEQYF. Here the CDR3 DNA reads TGCAGCGTTGCTGGCGGGCGGAGCTCCTACGAGCAGTACTTC.

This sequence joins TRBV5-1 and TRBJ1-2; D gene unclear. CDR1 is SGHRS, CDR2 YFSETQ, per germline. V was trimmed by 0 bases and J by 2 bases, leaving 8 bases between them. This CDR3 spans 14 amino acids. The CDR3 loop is CASSLGTSNYGYTF. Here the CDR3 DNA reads TGCGCCAGCAGCTTGGGGACGTCGAACTATGGCTACACCTTC. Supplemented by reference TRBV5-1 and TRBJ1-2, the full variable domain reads KAGVTQTPRYLIKTRGQQVTLSCSPISGHRSVSWYQQTPGQGLQFLFEYFSETQRNKGNFPGRFSGRQFSNSRSEMNVSTLELGDSALYLCASSLGTSNYGYTFGSGTRLTVV.

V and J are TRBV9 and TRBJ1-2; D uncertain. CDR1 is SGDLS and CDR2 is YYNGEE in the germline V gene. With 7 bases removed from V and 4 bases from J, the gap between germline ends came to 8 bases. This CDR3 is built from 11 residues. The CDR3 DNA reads TGTGCCAGCGGGATGCGCTATGGCTACACCTTC. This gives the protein CASGMRYGYTF.